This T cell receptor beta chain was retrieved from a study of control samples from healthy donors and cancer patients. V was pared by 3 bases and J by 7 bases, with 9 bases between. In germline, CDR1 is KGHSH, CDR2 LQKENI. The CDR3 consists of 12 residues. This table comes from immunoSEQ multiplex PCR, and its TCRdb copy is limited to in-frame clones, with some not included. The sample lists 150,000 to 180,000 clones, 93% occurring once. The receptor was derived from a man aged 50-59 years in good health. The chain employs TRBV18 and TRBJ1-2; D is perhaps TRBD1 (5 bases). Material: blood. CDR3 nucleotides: TGTGCCAGCTCACCCGGGGGTTTTGGCTACACCTTC. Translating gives CASSPGGFGYTF.